This TCR beta chain is drawn from a study of blood T cell repertoires in COVID-19. Study at large: Sample material is recorded as cDNA or gDNA derived from T cells, B-cell-depleted T cells, or PBMCs.

Seattle's enrolled individuals joined amid active infection and were then monitored longitudinally. Source study methods: Amplified reference gene primers provided the basis for estimating nucleated cell counts. Produced via immunoSEQ multiplex PCR; TCRdb's table is partial and in-frame only. V and J calls and clone size are copied from that table; D and trimming were computed from the DNA. Found here are over 150,000 clones, around four fifths of them singletons; the top ten hold approximately 8%. Trimming took off 7 bases at V and 3 bases at J, with 8 bases between the two ends. This CDR3 is built from 12 residues. The germline V gene has CDR1 KGHDR and CDR2 SFDVKD.

The receptor was derived from an elderly woman with COVID-19, enrolled during active disease. What was sequenced was peripheral blood. The chain recombines TRBV24-1 with TRBJ1-2; D gene unclear. As DNA, the CDR3 is TGTGCCACCAGAGGGAGTGACTATGGCTACACCTTC. This encodes CATRGSDYGYTF.